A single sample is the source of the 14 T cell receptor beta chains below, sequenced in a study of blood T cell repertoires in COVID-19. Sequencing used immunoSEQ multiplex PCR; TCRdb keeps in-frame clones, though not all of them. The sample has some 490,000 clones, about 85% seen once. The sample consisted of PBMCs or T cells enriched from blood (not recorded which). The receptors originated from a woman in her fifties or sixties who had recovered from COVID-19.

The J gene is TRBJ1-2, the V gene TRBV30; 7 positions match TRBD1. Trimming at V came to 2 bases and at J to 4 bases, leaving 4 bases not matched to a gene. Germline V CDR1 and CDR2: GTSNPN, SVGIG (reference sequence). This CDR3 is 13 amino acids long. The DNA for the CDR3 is TGTGCCTGGAGTATGGGACAGATCTATGGCTACACCTTC. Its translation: CAWSMGQIYGYTF.

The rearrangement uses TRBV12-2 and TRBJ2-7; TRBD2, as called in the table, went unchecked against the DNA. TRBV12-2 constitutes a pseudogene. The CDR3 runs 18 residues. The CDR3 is CASRLFPSGALSSYEQYV. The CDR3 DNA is TGTGCAAGTCGCTTATTTCCTAGCGGGGCTCTAAGCTCCTACGAGCAGTACGTC.

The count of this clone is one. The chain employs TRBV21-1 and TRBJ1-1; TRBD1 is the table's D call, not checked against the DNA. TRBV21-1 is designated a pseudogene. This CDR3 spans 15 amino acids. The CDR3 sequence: CASSKGAALWTEAFF. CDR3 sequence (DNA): TGTGCCAGCAGCAAAGGGGCAGCTTTATGGACTGAAGCTTTCTTT.

CDR3 protein: CASNPAGAYGYTF. In nucleotides, the CDR3 is TGTGCCAGTAACCCCGCGGGGGCTTATGGCTACACCTTC. The J gene is TRBJ1-2, the V gene TRBV19; tentatively, D is TRBD1 (6 bases). CDR3 length: 13 amino acids. Trimming removed 7 bases at V and 5 bases at J, with 14 bases between. Per germline, CDR1 LNHDA and CDR2 SQIVND (reference sequence).

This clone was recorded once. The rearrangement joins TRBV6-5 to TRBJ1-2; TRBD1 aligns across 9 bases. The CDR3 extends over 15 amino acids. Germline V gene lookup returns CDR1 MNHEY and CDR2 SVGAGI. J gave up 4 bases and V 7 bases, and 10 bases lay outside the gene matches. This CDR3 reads CASKLQGALTYGYTF. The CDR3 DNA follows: TGTGCCAGCAAGCTACAGGGGGCGCTTACCTATGGCTACACCTTC.

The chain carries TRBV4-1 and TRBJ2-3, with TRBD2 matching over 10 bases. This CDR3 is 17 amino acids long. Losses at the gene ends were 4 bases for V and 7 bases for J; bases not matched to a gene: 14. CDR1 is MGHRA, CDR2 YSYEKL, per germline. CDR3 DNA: TGCGCCAGCAGCCCGCTCTCGGAGCGGACTAGCGGAAATACGCAGTATTTT. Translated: CASSPLSERTSGNTQYF.

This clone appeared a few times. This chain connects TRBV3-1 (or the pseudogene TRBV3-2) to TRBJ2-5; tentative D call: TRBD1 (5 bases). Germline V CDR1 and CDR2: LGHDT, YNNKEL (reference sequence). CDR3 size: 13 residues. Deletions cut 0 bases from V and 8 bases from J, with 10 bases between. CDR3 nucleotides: TGTGCCAGCAGCCAAGATATTGGACAAACCCAGTACTTC. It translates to CASSQDIGQTQYF.

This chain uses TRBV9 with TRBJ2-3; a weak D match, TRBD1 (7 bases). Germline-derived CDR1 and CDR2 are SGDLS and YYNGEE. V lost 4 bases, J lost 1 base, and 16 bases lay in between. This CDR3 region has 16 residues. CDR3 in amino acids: CASSPQGGPGTDTQYF. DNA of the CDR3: TGTGCCAGCAGCCCCCAGGGGGGCCCTGGCACAGATACGCAGTATTTT.

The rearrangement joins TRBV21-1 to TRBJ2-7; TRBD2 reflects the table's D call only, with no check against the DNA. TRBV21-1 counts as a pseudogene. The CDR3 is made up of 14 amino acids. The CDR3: CASGLTECSYEQYV. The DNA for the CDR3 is TGTGCCAGCGGACTGACTGAGTGCTCCTACGAGCAGTACGTC.

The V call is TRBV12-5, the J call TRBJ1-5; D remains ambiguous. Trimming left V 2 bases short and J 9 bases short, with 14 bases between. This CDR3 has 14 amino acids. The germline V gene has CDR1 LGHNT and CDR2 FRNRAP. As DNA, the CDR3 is TGTGCTAGTGGTTTGCTGTCGGTCGATGGGCCCCAGCATTTT. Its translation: CASGLLSVDGPQHF.

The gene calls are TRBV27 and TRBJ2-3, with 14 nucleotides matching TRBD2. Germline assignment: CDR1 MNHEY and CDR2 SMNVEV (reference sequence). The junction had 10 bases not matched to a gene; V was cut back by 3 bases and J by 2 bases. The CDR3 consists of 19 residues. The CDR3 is CASSFLGLAGGRNTDTQYF. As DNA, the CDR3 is TGTGCCAGCAGTTTTCTCGGACTAGCGGGGGGACGGAACACAGATACGCAGTATTTT.

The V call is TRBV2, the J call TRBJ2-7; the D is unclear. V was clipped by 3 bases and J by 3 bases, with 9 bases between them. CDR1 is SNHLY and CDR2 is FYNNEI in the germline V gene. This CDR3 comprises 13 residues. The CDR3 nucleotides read TGTGCCAGCAGTGACCCACAAGACTACGAGCAGTACTTC. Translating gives CASSDPQDYEQYF.

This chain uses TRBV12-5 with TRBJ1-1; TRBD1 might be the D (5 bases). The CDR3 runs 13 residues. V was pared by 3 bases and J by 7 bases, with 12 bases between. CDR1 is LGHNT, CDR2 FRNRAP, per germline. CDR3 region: CASGLGVGHEAFF. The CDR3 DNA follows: TGTGCTAGTGGTTTAGGGGTGGGGCATGAAGCTTTCTTT.

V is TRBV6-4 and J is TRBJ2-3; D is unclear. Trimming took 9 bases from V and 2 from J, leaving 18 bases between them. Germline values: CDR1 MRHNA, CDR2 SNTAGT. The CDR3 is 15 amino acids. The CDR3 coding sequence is TGTGCCAGAACCCCGATACCACAGATCACAGATACGCAGTATTTT. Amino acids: CARTPIPQITDTQYF.